Shown below are 32 T cell receptor beta chains from a single sample sequenced in a study of CD8+ T cells in alopecia areata. Treatment indicated: oral pan-JAK inhibitor, 5-10 mg twice daily. Following RNA extraction, reverse transcription yielded cDNA that acted as the sequencing template. Sequencing was performed with immunoSEQ multiplex PCR; in TCRdb, only in-frame clones are kept and a portion is missing. In the table there are 80,000 to 95,000 clones, 44% of which are singletons. The sequenced sample was CD8+ T cells sorted from blood, obtained at week 24, from a patient treated with tofacitinib. These receptors were obtained from a human donor with alopecia areata.

This clone was seen a handful of times. The V and J genes are TRBV2 and TRBJ2-4; 14 bases map to TRBD2. The germline gives CDR1 SNHLY, CDR2 FYNNEI. The CDR3 is made up of 19 amino acids. The V gene end was trimmed by 10 bases and the J gene end by 0 bases; junction bases not matched to a gene: 14. The CDR3 DNA reads TGTGCCACCAGACTCGGACTAGCGGGAGGATCAATAGCCAAAAACATTCAGTACTTC. This gives the protein CATRLGLAGGSIAKNIQYF.

This sequence joins TRBV6-1 and TRBJ1-1, with a possible D match to TRBD1 (5 bases). V dropped 4 bases and J dropped 3 bases, with 12 bases sitting between them. The germline CDR1 and CDR2 sequences are MNHNS and SASEGT. The CDR3 runs 14 residues. CDR3 DNA sequence: TGTGCCAGCAGTGTTGTGGAGGGGCACACTGAAGCTTTCTTT. It specifies CASSVVEGHTEAFF.

This rearrangement joins TRBV30 to TRBJ2-3, with D tentatively TRBD1 (5 bases). CDR1 and CDR2 from the germline V gene are GTSNPN and SVGIG (reference sequence). The CDR3 sequence is 13 residues long. V lost 0 bases and J lost 2, with 6 bases in between. The CDR3 DNA follows: TGTGCCTGGAGTGTCGGACACACAGATACGCAGTATTTT. Its translation: CAWSVGHTDTQYF.

This clone was observed a single time. The J gene is TRBJ2-1, the V gene TRBV7-6, with 8 bases that match TRBD2. CDR1 is SGHVS, CDR2 FNYEAQ, per germline. J was trimmed by 4 bases and V by 5 bases; bases with no gene match: 13. The CDR3 loop spans 17 amino acids. The CDR3 region has the DNA TGTGCCAGCAGCCCAACCTCCGGGGCTAGCGGGTACAATGAGCAGTTCTTC. Its protein product is CASSPTSGASGYNEQFF. The whole variable domain, filled in from reference TRBV7-6 and TRBJ2-1, reads GAGVSQSPRYKVTKRGQDVALRCDPISGHVSLYWYRQALGQGPEFLTYFNYEAQQDKSGLPNDRFSAERPEGSISTLTIQRTEQRDSAMYRCASSPTSGASGYNEQFFGPGTRLTVL.

This clone came up a few times. The gene calls are TRBV5-1 and TRBJ2-7; 7 bases are a match to TRBD1. This CDR3 has 13 residues. The junction had 2 bases not matched to a gene; V was cut back by 2 bases and J by 3 bases. In germline, CDR1 is SGHRS, CDR2 YFSETQ. CDR3 sequence (DNA): TGCGCCAGCAGCTTTACAGGGGTCTACGAGCAGTACTTC. This sequence encodes CASSFTGVYEQYF.

The V call is TRBV5-1, the J call TRBJ2-1, with 15 positions matching TRBD2. V was clipped by 4 bases and J by 8 bases; unmatched bases: 7. CDR1 and CDR2 from the germline V gene are SGHRS and YFSETQ. The CDR3 is 16 amino acids. CDR3 protein: CASSPWTSGRADEQFF. The CDR3 DNA reads TGCGCCAGCAGCCCCTGGACTAGCGGGAGGGCCGATGAGCAGTTCTTC.

This clone was counted between two and nine times. V gene TRBV2 combines with J gene TRBJ2-7, with D unclear. Germline V lookup: CDR1 SNHLY, CDR2 FYNNEI. Trimming stripped 2 bases from V and 3 bases from J, with 2 bases between. This CDR3 is built from 11 residues. CDR3 loop: CASSELYEQYF. The CDR3 DNA follows: TGTGCCAGCAGTGAACTCTACGAGCAGTACTTC.

This clone occurred a few times. The chain carries TRBV27 and TRBJ2-5; D may be TRBD2 (6 bases). CDR1 MNHEY and CDR2 SMNVEV come from the germline V gene (reference sequence). V lost 1 base, J lost 2 bases, and 11 bases lay in between. This CDR3 is built from 15 residues. As DNA, the CDR3 is TGTGCCAGCAGTTTATTAGGAGGGATTCAAGAGACCCAGTACTTC. Translating gives CASSLLGGIQETQYF.

J is TRBJ2-7 and V is TRBV7-2; a possible D gene is TRBD1 (5 bases). V was pared by 2 bases and J by 1 base, with 21 bases between. This CDR3 spans 18 amino acids. Germline loops: CDR1 SGHTA, CDR2 FQGNSA. CDR3 nucleotides: TGTGCCAGCAGCTTATACGGACACCGAACCCCTCCTTCCTACGAGCAGTACTTC. Its protein is CASSLYGHRTPPSYEQYF.

The CDR3 DNA reads TGTGCCAGCAGTGACTTTTGGACTAGCGGGAACACAGATACGCAGTATTTT. It yields the protein CASSDFWTSGNTDTQYF. The V gene is TRBV6-4, the J gene TRBJ2-3; TRBD2 matches 12 bases. This CDR3 has 17 residues. The germline V gene has CDR1 MRHNA and CDR2 SNTAGT. Germline trimming cut 1 base from V and 2 bases from J; bases unmatched to any gene: 4.

This clone has a handful of counts. This chain links TRBV7-9 with TRBJ2-7, with unresolved D. This CDR3 has 14 residues. Trimming stripped 1 base from V and 2 bases from J, with 9 bases between. Germline V gives CDR1 SEHNR, CDR2 FQNEAQ (reference sequence). CDR3 loop: CASSLVLPPYEQYF. The CDR3 DNA reads as TGTGCCAGCAGCTTAGTCCTCCCCCCCTACGAGCAGTACTTC.

The rearrangement joins TRBV2 to TRBJ2-5; 7 bases fit TRBD2. Germline V CDR1 and CDR2: SNHLY, FYNNEI. V lost 4 bases to trimming and J lost 2 bases; unmatched junction nucleotides: 7. The CDR3 spans 15 residues. In DNA, the CDR3 is TGTGCCAGCAGTGGAATAGCGGGTTCACAAGAGACCCAGTACTTC. This sequence encodes CASSGIAGSQETQYF.

This chain links TRBV7-8 with TRBJ2-7; 7 bases fit TRBD2. Germline CDR1 and CDR2: SGHVS and FQNEAQ. After removal of 1 base from V and 3 bases from J, the junction contained 6 bases not matched to a gene. The CDR3 runs 15 residues. CDR3: CASSLGISGYYEQYF. The CDR3 DNA reads as TGTGCCAGCAGCTTAGGAATTAGCGGGTACTACGAGCAGTACTTC.

The CDR3 DNA is TGTGCCAGCAGTTCCGGTCCTGCCGGGGAGCTGTTTTTT. This gives the protein CASSSGPAGELFF. The chain combines TRBV27 with TRBJ2-2; no reliable D call. Trimming stripped 4 bases from V and 6 bases from J, with 9 bases between. CDR1 is MNHEY, CDR2 SMNVEV, per germline (reference sequence). This CDR3 comprises 13 residues.

The chain couples TRBV15 to TRBJ2-3; a possible D gene is TRBD2 (5 bases). The CDR3 runs to 16 residues. V dropped 0 bases and J dropped 1 base, with 11 bases sitting between them. From germline, CDR1 is LNHNV and CDR2 YYDKDF (reference sequence). The CDR3 DNA sequence: TGTGCCACCAGCAGAGATCGTCTCGGGGGCACAGATACGCAGTATTTT. The encoded protein is CATSRDRLGGTDTQYF.

The CDR3 nucleotides are TGTGCCACCAGCAGACCAAGGACAGCCTTATACGAGCAGTACTTC. Encoded protein: CATSRPRTALYEQYF. The chain couples TRBV15 to TRBJ2-7, with a possible D match to TRBD1 (6 bases). Looked up from germline, CDR1 is LNHNV and CDR2 is YYDKDF (reference sequence). This CDR3 is 15 amino acids long. V was shortened by 2 bases and J by 4 bases, with 15 bases between the two germline ends.

This clone occurred a few times. The rearrangement links TRBV5-1 to TRBJ1-2; D perhaps matches TRBD1 (6 bases). The germline gives CDR1 SGHRS, CDR2 YFSETQ. V was clipped by 4 bases and J by 4 bases, with 20 bases between them. The CDR3 is made up of 16 amino acids. The CDR3 reads CASSGGAGELVYGYTF. The CDR3 nucleotides are TGCGCCAGCAGCGGCGGGGCAGGGGAGCTTGTCTATGGCTACACCTTC.

This clone came up a few times. The chain joins TRBV4-1 to TRBJ2-7; 7 nucleotides match TRBD1. With V trimmed by 4 bases and J by 3 bases, 6 bases remained unmatched. This CDR3 is 14 amino acids long. CDR1 MGHRA and CDR2 YSYEKL come from the germline V gene. The CDR3 DNA follows: TGCGCCAGCAGCCCCCGGGACAGATACTACGAGCAGTACTTC. Translation gives CASSPRDRYYEQYF.

The V and J genes are TRBV29-1 and TRBJ2-2; 10 positions match TRBD2. The CDR3 has 17 residues. The V and J ends lost 3 bases and 6 bases, in that order; junction bases with no gene match: 13. Germline V gives CDR1 SQVTM, CDR2 ANQGSEA. The CDR3 coding sequence is TGCAGCGTTGAGGGACTAGCGACCACTACGGGGTCCGGGGAGCTGTTTTTT. Its translation is CSVEGLATTTGSGELFF.

This clone showed up just a few times. The chain joins TRBV2 to TRBJ2-5; D uncertain. CDR1 and CDR2 from the germline V gene are SNHLY and FYNNEI. V dropped 10 bases and J dropped 3 bases, with 15 bases sitting between them. There are 13 residues in the CDR3. CDR3 in DNA: TGTGCCACCGACGTATTGAACGAAGAGACCCAGTACTTC. Residues: CATDVLNEETQYF.

The chain combines TRBV30 with TRBJ2-7; D is unclear. The CDR3 consists of 13 residues. V was shortened by 0 bases and J by 1 base, with 7 bases between the two germline ends. Looked up from germline, CDR1 is GTSNPN and CDR2 is SVGIG (reference sequence). As DNA, the CDR3 is TGTGCCTGGAGTGTTTCTCCTTCCTACGAGCAGTACTTC. This gives the protein CAWSVSPSYEQYF.

The chain employs TRBV2 and TRBJ2-7; 8 bases align to TRBD1. The CDR3 consists of 14 residues. V shed 3 bases, J shed 2 bases, and the junction held 3 bases outside the gene matches. CDR1 and CDR2 (germline): SNHLY, FYNNEI. The CDR3, as DNA: TGTGCCAGCAGTGAGGGGACAGGAGCCTACGAGCAGTACTTC. The encoded protein is CASSEGTGAYEQYF.

The chain recombines TRBV13 with TRBJ1-2; TRBD1 might be the D (5 bases). Germline V gives CDR1 PRHDT, CDR2 FYEKMQ (reference sequence). The germline V and J ends were trimmed by 5 bases and 7 bases, with 17 bases remaining between them. The CDR3 runs 14 residues. The CDR3 DNA reads as TGTGCCAGCAGCCTCAGGGTGGGGGAGCTTGGCTACACCTTC. It is translated as CASSLRVGELGYTF.

This clone was detected only a few times. This sequence joins TRBV19 and TRBJ2-1; no firm D call. This CDR3 is 18 amino acids long. V was trimmed by 2 bases and J by 0 bases, leaving 17 bases between them. The germline CDR1 and CDR2 sequences are LNHDA and SQIVND (reference sequence). In nucleotides, the CDR3 is TGTGCCAGTAGTATATGGTTCCCGCCCCTACGCTCCTACAATGAGCAGTTCTTC. It specifies CASSIWFPPLRSYNEQFF.

The rearrangement joins TRBV6-6 to TRBJ2-7; D is unresolved. The CDR3 is made up of 12 amino acids. Trimming took 6 bases from V and 3 from J, leaving 9 bases between them. The germline CDR1 and CDR2 sequences are MNHNY and SVGAGI (reference sequence). This CDR3 is CASRATGYEQYF. In DNA, the CDR3 is TGTGCCAGCAGGGCGACGGGCTACGAGCAGTACTTC.

This CDR3 is CSILQGMNEQFF. The CDR3, as DNA: TGCAGCATACTACAGGGAATGAATGAGCAGTTCTTC. This sequence joins TRBV29-1 and TRBJ2-1; perhaps TRBD1 as D (6 bases). Germline V lookup: CDR1 SQVTM, CDR2 ANQGSEA. The V gene lost 8 bases and the J gene lost 7 bases, with 15 bases spanning the gap. CDR3 size: 12 residues.

The rearrangement links TRBV29-1 to TRBJ1-2; no reliable D call. Trimming removed 4 bases from V and 5 bases from J, with 14 bases in between. Germline assignment: CDR1 SQVTM and CDR2 ANQGSEA. This CDR3 is 13 amino acids long. CDR3 DNA: TGCAGCGTTGTTGTGAACCCGACTTATGGCTACACCTTC. It encodes CSVVVNPTYGYTF.

V usage is TRBV10-2 and J usage is TRBJ2-3, with D possibly TRBD1 on 5 matching bases. Per germline, CDR1 WSHSY and CDR2 SAAADI. The CDR3 is 13 residues long. The germline V and J ends were trimmed by 3 bases and 4 bases, with 8 bases remaining between them. The CDR3 DNA is TGCGCCAGCAGTGAATCCAGGGCAGATACGCAGTATTTT. It specifies CASSESRADTQYF.

The J gene is TRBJ2-1, the V gene TRBV5-4; D not certain. Germline V gives CDR1 SGHNT, CDR2 YYREEE (reference sequence). There are 13 residues in the CDR3. Between the trimmed V and J ends, which lost 1 base and 8 bases, there was a span of 10 bases. The CDR3 nucleotides read TGTGCCAGCAGCTTGTCGCCTTACGATGAGCAGTTCTTC. It specifies CASSLSPYDEQFF. Variable domain in full (rest from reference TRBV5-4 and TRBJ2-1): ETGVTQSPTHLIKTRGQQVTLRCSSQSGHNTVSWYQQALGQGPQFIFQYYREEENGRGNFPPRFSGLQFPNYSSELNVNALELDDSALYLCASSLSPYDEQFFGPGTRLTVL.

This clone was seen once. The genes are TRBV5-4 and TRBJ1-1, with D hard to call. V was clipped by 4 bases and J by 2 bases, with 9 bases between them. The CDR3 is made up of 13 amino acids. In germline, CDR1 is SGHNT, CDR2 YYREEE (reference sequence). The CDR3 coding sequence is TGTGCCAGCAGCCTGCTTGGCAACACTGAAGCTTTCTTT. Translation gives CASSLLGNTEAFF.

The J gene is TRBJ2-3, the V gene TRBV29-1; TRBD2 matches at 10 bases. The CDR3 covers 18 residues. V lost 1 base and J lost 4; bases outside the gene matches: 14. Germline assignment: CDR1 SQVTM and CDR2 ANQGSEA. The CDR3 DNA is TGCAGCGTTGAAGGGGCTAGCGGGAGTGGAGATTGGGCAGATACGCAGTATTTT. Protein sequence: CSVEGASGSGDWADTQYF.

The chain employs TRBV19 and TRBJ2-1, with 7 positions matching TRBD1. The germline CDR1 and CDR2 sequences are LNHDA and SQIVND (reference sequence). The CDR3 is 15 residues long. V gave up 5 bases and J gave up 5 bases; unmatched junction bases: 9. In nucleotides, the CDR3 is TGTGCCAGTAGTTTCAGACAGGGCTATCACAATGAGCAGTTCTTC. Translation gives CASSFRQGYHNEQFF.